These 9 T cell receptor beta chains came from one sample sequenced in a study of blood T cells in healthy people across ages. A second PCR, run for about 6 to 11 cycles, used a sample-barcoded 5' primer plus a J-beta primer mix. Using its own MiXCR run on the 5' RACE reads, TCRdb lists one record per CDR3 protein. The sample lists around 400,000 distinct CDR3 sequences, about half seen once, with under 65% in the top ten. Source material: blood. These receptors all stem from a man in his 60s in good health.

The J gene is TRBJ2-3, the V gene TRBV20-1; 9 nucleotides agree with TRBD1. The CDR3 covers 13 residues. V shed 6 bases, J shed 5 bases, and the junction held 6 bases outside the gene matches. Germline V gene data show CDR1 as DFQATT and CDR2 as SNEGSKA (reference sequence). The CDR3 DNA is TGCAGTGCCGGGACAGGGCCGAAAGATACGCAGTATTTT. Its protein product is CSAGTGPKDTQYF.

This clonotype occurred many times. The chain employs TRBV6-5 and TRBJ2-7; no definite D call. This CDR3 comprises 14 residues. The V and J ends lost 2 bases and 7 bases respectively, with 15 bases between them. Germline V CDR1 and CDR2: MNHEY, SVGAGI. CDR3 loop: CASSYGVRDLEQYF. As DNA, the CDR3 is TGTGCCAGCAGTTACGGGGTCAGAGACCTAGAGCAGTACTTC.

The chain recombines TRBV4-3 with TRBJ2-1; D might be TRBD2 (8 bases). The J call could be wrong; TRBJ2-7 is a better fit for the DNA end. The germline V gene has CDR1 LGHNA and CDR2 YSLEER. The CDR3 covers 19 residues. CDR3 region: CASSQEPRGSGSFGNEQYF. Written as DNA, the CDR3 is TGCGCCAGCAGCCAAGAGCCCAGGGGGAGCGGGAGTTTTGGTAATGAGCAGTACTTC.

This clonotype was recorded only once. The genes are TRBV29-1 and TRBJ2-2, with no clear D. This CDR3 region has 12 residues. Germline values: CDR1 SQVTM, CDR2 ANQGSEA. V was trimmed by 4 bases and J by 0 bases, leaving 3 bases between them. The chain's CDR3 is CSVAPNTGELFF. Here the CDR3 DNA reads TGCAGCGTTGCTCCGAACACCGGGGAGCTGTTTTTT.

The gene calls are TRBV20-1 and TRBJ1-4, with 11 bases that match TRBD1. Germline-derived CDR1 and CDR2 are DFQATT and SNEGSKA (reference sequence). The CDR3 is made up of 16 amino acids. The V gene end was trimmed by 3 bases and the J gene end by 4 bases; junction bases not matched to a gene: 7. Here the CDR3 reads CSASSGQGAVNEKLFF. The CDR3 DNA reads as TGCAGTGCTAGCAGCGGACAGGGGGCCGTTAATGAAAAACTGTTTTTT.

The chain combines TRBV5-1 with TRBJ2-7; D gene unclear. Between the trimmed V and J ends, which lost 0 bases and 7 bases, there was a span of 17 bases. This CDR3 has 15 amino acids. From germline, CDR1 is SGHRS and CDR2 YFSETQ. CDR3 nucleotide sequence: TGCGCCAGCAGCTTGGATGGGATACGAGACAATGAGCAGTACTTC. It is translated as CASSLDGIRDNEQYF.

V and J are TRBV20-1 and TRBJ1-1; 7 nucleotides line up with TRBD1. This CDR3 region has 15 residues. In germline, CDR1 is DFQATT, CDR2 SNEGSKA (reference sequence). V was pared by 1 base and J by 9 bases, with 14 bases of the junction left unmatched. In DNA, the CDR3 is TGCAGTGCTAGAGTCGGACAGGACCCAGGGCAAAAAGCTTTCTTT. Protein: CSARVGQDPGQKAFF.

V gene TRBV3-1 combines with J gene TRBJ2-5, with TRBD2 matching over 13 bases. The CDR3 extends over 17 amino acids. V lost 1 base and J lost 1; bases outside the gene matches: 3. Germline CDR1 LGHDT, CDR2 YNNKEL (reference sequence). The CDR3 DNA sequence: TGTGCCAGCAGCCAAGTGACTAGCGGGGGGCCCCAAGAGACCCAGTACTTC. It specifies CASSQVTSGGPQETQYF.

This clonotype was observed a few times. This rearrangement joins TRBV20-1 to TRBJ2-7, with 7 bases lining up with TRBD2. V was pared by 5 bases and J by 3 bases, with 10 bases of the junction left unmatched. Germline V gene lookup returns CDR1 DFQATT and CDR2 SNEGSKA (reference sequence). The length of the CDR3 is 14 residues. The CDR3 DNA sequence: TGCAGTGCTCAAGGGGCTAGCGGCATCTACGAGCAGTACTTC. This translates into CSAQGASGIYEQYF.